The clone carrying this T cell receptor beta chain has more than one count but fewer than ten. Germline CDR1 and CDR2: LGHNA and YNFKEQ. The germline V and J ends were trimmed by 3 bases and 5 bases, with 8 bases remaining between them. This CDR3 comprises 13 residues. This sample is part of a study of blood T cell repertoires in COVID-19. The assay was immunoSEQ multiplex PCR, and TCRdb's table has in-frame clones only and misses some. The sample shows 95,000 to 150,000 clones, almost 70% of them seen only once. The receptor comes from a woman in her seventies with acute or convalescent COVID-19. Input material: peripheral blood. The chain couples TRBV4-2 to TRBJ2-1; D is ambiguous. CDR3 bases: TGTGCCAGCAGCCAGACTCCGAACAATGAGCAGTTCTTC. Translated: CASSQTPNNEQFF.